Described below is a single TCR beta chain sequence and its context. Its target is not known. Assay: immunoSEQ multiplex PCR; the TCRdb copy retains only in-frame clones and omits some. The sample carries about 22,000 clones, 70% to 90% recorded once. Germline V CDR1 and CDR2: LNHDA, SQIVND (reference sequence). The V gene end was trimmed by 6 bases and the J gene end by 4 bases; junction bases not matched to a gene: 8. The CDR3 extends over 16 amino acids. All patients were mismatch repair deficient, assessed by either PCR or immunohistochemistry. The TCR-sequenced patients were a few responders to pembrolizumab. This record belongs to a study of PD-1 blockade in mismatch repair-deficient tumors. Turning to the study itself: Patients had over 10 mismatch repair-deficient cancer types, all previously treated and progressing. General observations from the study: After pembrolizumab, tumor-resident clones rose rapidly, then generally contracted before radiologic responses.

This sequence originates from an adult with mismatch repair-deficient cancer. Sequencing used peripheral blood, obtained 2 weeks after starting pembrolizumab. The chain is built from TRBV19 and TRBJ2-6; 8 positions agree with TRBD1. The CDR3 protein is CASRPRTGLGANVLTF. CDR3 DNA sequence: TGTGCCAGTAGACCAAGGACAGGGTTAGGGGCCAACGTCCTGACTTTC.